The 7 T cell receptor beta chains in this list originate from one sample, sequenced in a study of cytomegalovirus exposure and HLA in healthy donors. Clones were read by immunoSEQ multiplex PCR, and TCRdb kept only the in-frame ones, dropping some. The sample contains fewer than 90,000 clones, 84% of which appear only once. The sequenced sample consisted of PBMCs. These receptors originate from a woman younger than 35 in good health and CMV-seropositive.

This clone has only one observation. This chain connects TRBV7-3 to TRBJ2-1, with 11 nucleotides matching TRBD2. The germline CDR1 and CDR2 sequences are SGHTA and FQGTGA. This CDR3 spans 15 amino acids. The ends lost 0 bases at V and 6 bases at J; junction bases unmatched: 1. The CDR3 DNA reads TGTGCCAGCAGCTTAACTAGCGGGGGGGCCAATGAGCAGTTCTTC. Protein sequence: CASSLTSGGANEQFF.

The chain uses TRBV10-1 and TRBJ1-1; weak D call: TRBD1 (5 bases). The length of the CDR3 is 13 residues. Trimming left V 7 bases short and J 2 bases short, with 11 bases between. Germline values: CDR1 WNHNN, CDR2 SYGVQD (reference sequence). In DNA, the CDR3 is TGCGCCAGCATGGAGGGGCTTAACACTGAAGCTTTCTTT. It encodes CASMEGLNTEAFF.

The chain employs TRBV6-1 and TRBJ2-1, with 9 positions matching TRBD1. The junction had 4 bases not matched to a gene; V was cut back by 4 bases and J by 9 bases. In germline, CDR1 is MNHNS, CDR2 SASEGT. The CDR3 consists of 13 residues. Here the CDR3 reads CASSGTGEGEQFF. CDR3 nucleotide sequence: TGTGCCAGCAGTGGGACAGGGGAAGGTGAGCAGTTCTTC.

The chain uses TRBV6-5 and TRBJ1-6, with D possibly being TRBD1 (5 bases). There are 15 residues in the CDR3. Germline V gives CDR1 MNHEY, CDR2 SVGAGI. V was shortened by 6 bases and J by 3 bases, with 12 bases between the two germline ends. CDR3 sequence: CASSLRQFYNSPLHF. In DNA form, the CDR3 reads TGTGCCAGCAGCCTCCGACAGTTCTATAATTCACCCCTCCACTTT.

This clone was seen once. The genes are TRBV2 and TRBJ2-1, with a tentative D call TRBD2 (5 bases). CDR1 is SNHLY and CDR2 is FYNNEI in the germline V gene. Trimming cost V 2 bases and J 15 bases, with 14 bases left between them. CDR3 length: 12 residues. In DNA, the CDR3 is TGTGCCAGCAGTGAAATCTGGGAGTTCCGGTTCTTC. Residues: CASSEIWEFRFF. Full variable domain (missing parts from reference TRBV2 and TRBJ2-1): EPEVTQTPSHQVTQMGQEVILRCVPISNHLYFYWYRQILGQKVEFLVSFYNNEISEKSEIFDDQFSVERPDGSNFTLKIRSTKLEDSAMYFCASSEIWEFRFFGPGTRLTVL.

Notes on this clone: The junction does not match germline at one end; this may be a read error. The chain recombines TRBV5-1 with TRBJ2-7; a weak D match, TRBD2 (5 bases). Germline CDR1 SGHRS, CDR2 YFSETQ. The CDR3 runs 18 residues. The CDR3 nucleotides are TGCGCCAGCAGCTTGACCACTGGAGGTTCGGCCAACTCCAACGAGCAGTACTTC. Translating gives CASSLTTGGSANSNEQYF.

The chain employs TRBV19 and TRBJ2-3, with D possibly matching TRBD1 (6 bases). Between the trimmed V and J ends, which lost 8 bases and 3 bases, there was a span of 12 bases. This CDR3 is 13 amino acids long. Germline V gene lookup returns CDR1 LNHDA and CDR2 SQIVND (reference sequence). The CDR3 coding sequence is TGTGCCAGTTCCCCCCAGGGGACAGATACGCAGTATTTT. This sequence encodes CASSPQGTDTQYF.